This is a list of T cell receptor beta chains from one sample in a study of CXCR3-negative and CXCR3-positive naive CD8 T cells. TCRdb reprocessed the 5' RACE reads and reports one entry per CDR3 protein, with no DNA. Found here are roughly 55,000 distinct CDR3 sequences; the top ten clones hold around 0.58%. Sequencing used naive CXCR3+ CD8+ T cells from blood. The receptors originated from a human donor in good health. Some clones in this sample may be carry-over from other donors' samples. CDR3s include the opening cysteine and the closing phenylalanine or tryptophan. Size is stated for part of the rows, as once, few or many counts, or as a class when the clone is expanded.

. TRBJ1-5 TRBV12-3/TRBV12-4 CASSLGGTQPQHF
. TRBJ2-1 TRBV7-9 CASSSLRGPYNEQFF
. TRBJ1-1 TRBV14 CASSQEQGSEAFF
. TRBJ2-2 TRBV7-2 CASSVGQGTGELFF
. TRBJ2-1 TRBV2 CACRIRGSHNEQFF
. TRBJ2-2 TRBV4-2 CASSQVPYDGELFF
. TRBJ2-1 TRBV19 CASGPAAYNEQFF
. TRBJ2-1 TRBV29-1 CSVGAEYNEQFF
. TRBJ2-3 TRBV29-1 CSAVTSGGDTQYF
. TRBJ2-2 TRBV5-1 CASSPPSHGELFF
. TRBJ2-7 TRBV14 CASSPLLAGGLPYEQYF
. TRBJ2-1 TRBV7-6 CASSLGGTNEQFF
. TRBJ1-1 TRBV28 CASSLGVPGEAFF
. TRBJ2-7 TRBV6-2/TRBV6-3 CASSYSTGIYEQYF
. TRBJ1-5 TRBV6-1 CASSELGFGNQPQHF
. TRBJ2-1 TRBV29-1 CSVEDSAGDSYNEQFF
. TRBJ2-1 TRBV7-3 CASSLTPSGGNNEQFF
. TRBJ2-7 TRBV12-3/TRBV12-4 CASSLGRVYEQYF
. TRBJ1-2 TRBV25-1 CASNQGTGGNYGYTF
. TRBJ1-2 TRBV29-1 CSVAPTGPSYGYTF
medium-sized TRBJ2-7 TRBV28 CASSLGSSYEQYF
. TRBJ2-7 TRBV28 CASSKGGMGSYEQYF
. TRBJ2-2 TRBV5-1 CASSSSGTGAGELFF
. TRBJ1-1 TRBV5-1 CASTIGGTVTEAFF
. TRBJ2-1 TRBV3-1 CASSQRLSSYNEHFF
. TRBJ2-1 TRBV3-1 CASSPLAGTENNEQFF
. TRBJ1-1 TRBV14 CASSHGTLNTEAFF
. TRBJ2-3 TRBV9 CASSVQGASTDTQYF
. TRBJ2-7 TRBV6-5 CASSYGLASEQYF
. TRBJ2-5 TRBV7-2 CASSPDRGWYQETQYF
. TRBJ2-1 TRBV29-1 CSVAASGSSYNEQFF
. TRBJ2-5 TRBV12-5 CASGLIGLRQETQYF